The text below deals with one TCR beta chain. Within the sample, other DNA sequences also encode this same CDR3. The data originate from a study of blood T cell repertoires in COVID-19. Clones were sequenced by immunoSEQ multiplex PCR, and TCRdb holds only the in-frame ones, with some missing. The sample records 200,000 or so clones, roughly 80% being singletons. The ends lost 6 bases at V and 1 base at J; junction bases unmatched: 0. CDR3 length: 13 residues. CDR1 is LNHDA and CDR2 is SQIVND in the germline V gene (reference sequence). Specimen: peripheral blood. This TCR was recovered from a woman between 35 and 50 years old with acute or convalescent COVID-19. This chain connects TRBV19 to TRBJ1-1; 9 bases are shared with TRBD1. The CDR3 bases are TGTGCCAGTAGGGACAGGGGGAACACTGAAGCTTTCTTT. It specifies CASRDRGNTEAFF. The complete variable domain, with remaining parts taken from reference TRBV19 and TRBJ1-1, reads DGGITQSPKYLFRKEGQNVTLSCEQNLNHDAMYWYRQDPGQGLRLIYYSQIVNDFQKGDIAEGYSVSREKKESFPLTVTSAQKNPTAFYLCASRDRGNTEAFFGQGTRLTVV.